What follows is one T cell receptor (beta chain) and its context. The CDR3 contains 16 residues. CDR1 and CDR2 from the germline V gene are MDHEN and SYDVKM. Trimming stripped 6 bases from V and 1 base from J, with 18 bases between. The data derive from a study of blood T cell repertoires in COVID-19. Original processing methods: Nucleated cell counts were estimated from reference gene primer amplification. Profiled with immunoSEQ multiplex PCR; TCRdb holds only in-frame clones, not every one. D and trimming come from the DNA, and the V and J calls and clone size come from that table. The table lists more than 150,000 clones, 86% of them singletons.

This TCR was sampled from an older man with active or convalescent COVID-19. The sample was peripheral blood. The rearrangement uses TRBV28 and TRBJ1-2; TRBD1 is a possible D gene (6 bases). The CDR3 bases are TGTGCCAGCAGCTCAGGGGCCCCTGGCTATAACTATGGCTACACCTTC. Residues: CASSSGAPGYNYGYTF.